This T cell receptor (beta chain) came from a study of T cell repertoires in aging, cancer and after chemotherapy. Across the study: Patients with glioblastoma brain tumors were sampled before and after temozolomide-based therapy. The whole study produced a dataset of roughly 8.6 million TCR reads. Regarding the study as a whole: Immunological memory after chemotherapy cannot be judged from the repertoire data. In healthy donors, age-related TCR diversity loss mainly reflected lost richness.

Multiplex touch-down PCR with TRB-A/B primers amplified rearranged V-D-J TRB sequences. TCRdb fed the multiplex PCR reads into MiXCR, producing one record per CDR3 protein. This table holds some 3,100 distinct CDR3 sequences, 30% to 35% found once. The template was genomic DNA from peripheral blood, not RNA. This clonotype was detected a few times. Its antigen is undetermined. The sequenced sample was blood. The TCR sequence derives from a human donor with a solid tumor.

This chain's CDR3 is CSARAGGPTEAFF. CDR3 DNA sequence: TGCAGCGCCCGGGCGGGGGGGCCCACTGAAGCTTTCTTT. The V and J genes are TRBV29-1 and TRBJ1-1, with TRBD1 as a possible D gene (6 bases). CDR1 SQVTM and CDR2 ANQGSEA come from the germline V gene. V was pared by 7 bases and J by 4 bases, with 16 bases between. The CDR3 runs to 13 residues.